The source of this T cell receptor beta chain is a study of Graves' ophthalmopathy and Graves' hyperthyroidism (dated by TCRdb to the late 2010s). Turning to the overall study: Peripheral blood was collected at initial diagnosis, prior to any treatment. TCR beta repertoire signatures were used to distinguish Graves' ophthalmopathy from Graves' hyperthyroidism and to predict progression to ophthalmopathy. In total, 135 blood samples were TCR-sequenced: around 42 ophthalmopathy, some 80 hyperthyroidism and some 17 hyperthyroidism-to-ophthalmopathy patients. To explore V-J signatures that separate ophthalmopathy from hyperthyroidism, a discovery set of about a hundred patients was enrolled, consisting of approximately 44 with ophthalmopathy and fewer than 60 with stable hyperthyroidism. The independent validation cohort included 18 to 20 hyperthyroidism patients plus 17 patients who later progressed from hyperthyroidism to ophthalmopathy. In about six hyperthyroidism patients, the T-cell repertoires found in thyroid tissue were compared with those found in blood. Following sample collection, hyperthyroidism patients were given methimazole at a starting dose of 30 mg daily, and ophthalmopathy patients were given high-dose intravenous methylprednisolone. The 80 to 100 discovery patients were randomly divided into training and test sets at a 7:3 ratio. What the authors observed across the whole study: Sample size was not predetermined statistically, and investigators were not blinded to group allocation. In validation, the model predicted ophthalmopathy progression with 70.59% sensitivity and roughly 72% specificity; 12 predicted patients were CT-confirmed with GO in a median of 6.5 months. Most expanded thyroid clonotypes with a frequency above 0.001 also appeared in blood, which suggests that blood repertoires may reflect the immune response in the thyroid. In cross-validation, the 13-signature model distinguished ophthalmopathy from stable hyperthyroidism with about 88% sensitivity and 81% to 83% specificity, and in the test set the corresponding values were approximately 80% and 75%.

Patients with ophthalmopathy had moderately to severely active disease, with a Clinical Activity Score of 3 or more, a NOSPECS grade of 4 or more, and a disease duration of less than 3 months. Anyone with other autoimmune diseases, uncontrolled infections, pregnancy or lactation was excluded from the study. Clinical symptoms, serum thyroxine, TRAb, thyroid ultrasound and orbital computed tomography were used for diagnosis. Ficoll-Paque density gradient centrifugation was used to isolate PBMCs from approximately 10 ml of fresh peripheral blood. Total RNA was extracted with Trizol reagent and quality-checked on an Agilent 2100 Bioanalyzer. Trimming at the junction amounts to 5 bases on V and 10 bases on J, and the germline ends lie 20 bases apart. The germline V gene gives CDR1 as SGHTA and CDR2 as FQGNSA. The CDR3 spans 14 residues, from the cysteine through the phenylalanine. The only DNA kept is the CDR3, 42 bases in frame from the first base.

This clonotype came up many times. The antigen it recognizes is unknown. It has no much larger one-base neighbor in the sample; base qualities were not kept. For repertoire sequencing, TCR beta CDR3 regions were amplified from RNA transcripts. A first-round RT-PCR used HTBI primers with the Qiagen OneStep RT-PCR kit, followed by a second-round multiplex PCR, size selection and purification. Libraries were sequenced on an Illumina HiSeq2000 using paired-end 100 bp reads. On the authors' methods: SOAPnuke was used for read processing, and reads with adapters, uncalled bases, a mean Phred below 15, or no exact constant-primer or identifier match were discarded. COPE v1.2.5 was used to merge high-quality paired reads. Unique nucleotide sequences were defined as clonotypes and aligned to IMGT TRB V, D and J references using MiTCR v1.1. The analysis was limited to V-J combinations with a frequency above 0.0001, which together covered 99.2% of the repertoires. For each V-J combination, a TCR clonal expansion and chaos score was defined as the ratio of F50 clonal expansion to chaos observed in the TCRdist matrix. Welch's t-statistics and random forest were used to reduce features to about a dozen V-J combinations, which were fed into a naive Bayes classifier. Thyroid-blood repertoire similarity was quantified with the Morisita-Horn index. TCRdb handled the public reads itself, with Q25 trimming in fastp and clone calling in MiXCR, and kept productive beta chains. Rows merge per CDR3 protein into single entries with the most common DNA and genes. These V and J calls rely on TCRdb rather than the paper's analysis. This sample comprises about 150,000 distinct CDR3 sequences, over 35% of them detected only once. The top ten clones comprise about 6% of the sample.

The chain links TRBV7-2 with TRBJ1-1; the D gene assignment is ambiguous. Sample: peripheral blood. The TCR was taken from a woman in her thirties or forties with Graves' ophthalmopathy. Donor details come from another sample of the same person, matched by shared clones. The CDR3 sequence is CASSEDRGSVLAFF. The nucleotide sequence reads TGTGCCAGCAGCGAGGACCGGGGTTCGGTCTTAGCTTTCTTT.